The TCR beta chain described here comes from a study of OX40 agonist ivuxolimab in advanced cancers. Regarding the complete study: The costimulatory receptor OX40 (CD134) was targeted by ivuxolimab, a fully human IgG2 agonistic monoclonal antibody. Of the 50 to 55 patients in dose escalation, about 20 had hepatocellular carcinoma, some 15 had melanoma, 9 had renal cell carcinoma and 9 had head and neck cancer. Patients were allowed to have had prior anti-PD-1, anti-PD-L1 or anti-CTLA-4 therapy, and around 40% of the dose-escalation patients had previously received checkpoint inhibitors. The purpose of peripheral TCRbeta sequencing was to test whether ivuxolimab changed TCR sequence diversity and led to clonal T-cell expansion. In the dose-escalation cohort, 82.7% of patients were male, and the mean age was approximately 60 years, with a range of about 23 to 90. Intravenous ivuxolimab was administered to patients every 2 weeks at six dose levels: 0.01, 0.1, 0.3, 1.5, 3 and 10 mg/kg. Partial responses occurred in three dose-escalation patients: two with cutaneous melanoma and one with hepatocellular carcinoma. The paper reports the monotherapy dose-escalation portion (N = 52 patients) of the phase I ivuxolimab trial. Results the study describes overall, beyond this receptor: Partial responders in the 0.1-3.0 mg/kg groups had among the lowest normalized peripheral clonal expansion, especially among CD8+ T cells. Low levels of normalized T-cell clonal expansion were also seen in some patients who did not respond. Antigen specificity was not determined for the clonally expanded peripheral T cells. After ivuxolimab, CD8+ T cells had more expanded clones than CD4+ T cells on average. At doses from 0.1 to 3.0 mg/kg, clonal expansion was seen in both CD4+ and CD8+ blood T cells between baseline and week 6.

Worth noting for this clone: Its antigen is not yet known. One base away there is no much larger clone; base qualities are not given.

Patients with a history of autoimmune disease or receiving systemic immunosuppression were excluded from the trial. Peripheral blood for TCR sequencing was collected from all dose cohorts at baseline, on cycle 4 day 1, and on cycle 7 day 1. The samples were drawn from a first-in-human, open-label, multicenter phase I dose-escalation trial of ivuxolimab. Adults with locally advanced or metastatic melanoma, renal cell, hepatocellular, or head and neck squamous cell carcinoma were enrolled in the trial. Before TCR sequencing, CD4+ T cells and CD8+ T cells were sorted from peripheral blood as separate populations. For sequencing of the TCRbeta CDR3 region, genomic DNA was extracted from the sorted cells. The immunoSEQ Assay was used to sequence the TCRbeta CDR3 regions. The immuneACCESS repertoire file appears here via TCRdb, limited to in-frame rearrangements. These files lack a portion of the clones; in checked studies, under half of the deficit traces to unresolved V genes, and the cause of the others is not known. For this sample there are tens of thousands of clones; roughly nine tenths appear just once. In total, the top ten clones hold approximately 45% of the sample.

The junction carries 7 bases between V and J, which are trimmed by 8 bases and 4 bases respectively. Measured from the cysteine to the phenylalanine, the CDR3 is 11 residues long. This entry keeps only the CDR3 DNA: 33 bases, framed from base 1. Sequences MNHNY (CDR1) and SVGAGI (CDR2) are obtained from the germline V gene (reference sequence). The sequences come from CD4+ or CD8+ T cells sorted from blood, collected in a trial of the OX40 agonist ivuxolimab. This receptor was taken from an adult with an advanced solid tumor such as melanoma, head and neck, liver or kidney cancer. The rearranged segments are TRBV6-6 and TRBJ2-3, with no confident D gene call. The CDR3 is CASRLSDTQYF. The nucleotides read TGTGCCAGCCGGTTGTCAGATACGCAGTATTTT.